This TCR beta chain is drawn from a study of OX40 agonist ivuxolimab in advanced cancers. Study as a whole: With ivuxolimab, an agonistic anti-OX40 (CD134) antibody, patients were treated.

Study findings and constraints: Researchers did not determine the expanded peripheral T cells' antigen specificity. Partial responders at 0.1-3.0 mg/kg showed near-lowest clonal expansion. On average, CD8+ T cells had more expanded clones than CD4+.

Method: immunoSEQ multiplex PCR; TCRdb's copy keeps in-frame clones and lacks some. The profile shows approximately 65,000 clones, roughly 87% of them singletons. V lost 5 bases and J lost 6, with 7 bases in between. The V gene's germline CDR1 is SEHNR and CDR2 FQNEAQ (reference sequence). This CDR3 region has 12 residues. About this clone: The target antigen is unknown.

Sample: CD4+ or CD8+ T cells sorted from blood, taken in a trial of the OX40 agonist ivuxolimab. The genes are TRBV7-9 and TRBJ2-2, with D hard to call. This clonotype was sampled from an adult with an advanced solid tumor such as melanoma, head and neck, liver or kidney cancer. The CDR3 bases are TGTGCCAGCAGCCTCGGCCCCGGGGAGCTGTTTTTT. This codes for CASSLGPGELFF.